One T cell receptor beta chain is described in this entry. This specimen comes from a study of blood T cell repertoires in COVID-19. Study-wide background: Researchers got acute and convalescent COVID-19 samples from the United States, Italy and Spain. Sources were T cells, B-cell-depleted T cells, or PBMCs; the material itself was cDNA or gDNA.

In the source study's methods: Quantification of nucleated cells was approximated via reference gene primer amplification. Using immunoSEQ multiplex PCR, the repertoire was profiled, and TCRdb retains in-frame clones only, with some absent. That table is the source of V, J and clone size, and D and trimming were worked out from the DNA. The sample lists over 400,000 clones; 70% to 90% were seen once. Trimming cost V 6 bases and J 0 bases, with 16 bases left between them. The CDR3 has 16 residues. Germline V gene data show CDR1 as MRHNA and CDR2 as SNTAGT. The chain recombines TRBV6-4 with TRBJ2-3; tentatively, D is TRBD1 (6 bases). The clonotype comes from a woman aged 25 to 45 with active or convalescent COVID-19. The source material was peripheral blood. CDR3 residues: CASSEQGTESTDTQYF. Written as DNA, the CDR3 is TGTGCCAGCAGCGAACAGGGAACAGAGAGCACAGATACGCAGTATTTT.